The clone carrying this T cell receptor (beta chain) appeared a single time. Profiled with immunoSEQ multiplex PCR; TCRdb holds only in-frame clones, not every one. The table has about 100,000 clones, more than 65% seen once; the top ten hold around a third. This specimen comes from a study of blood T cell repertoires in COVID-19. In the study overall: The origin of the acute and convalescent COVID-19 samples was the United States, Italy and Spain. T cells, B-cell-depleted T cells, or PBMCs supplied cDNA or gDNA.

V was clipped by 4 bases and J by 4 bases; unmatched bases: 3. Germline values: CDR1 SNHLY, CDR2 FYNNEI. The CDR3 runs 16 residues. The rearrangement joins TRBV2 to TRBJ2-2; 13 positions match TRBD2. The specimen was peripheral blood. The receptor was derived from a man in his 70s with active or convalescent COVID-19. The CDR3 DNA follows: TGTGCCAGCAGTGTGGGACTAGCGGGGTTCACCGGGGAGCTGTTTTTT. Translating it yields CASSVGLAGFTGELFF.